The 4 T cell receptor beta chains in this list originate from one sample, sequenced in a study of Graves' ophthalmopathy and Graves' hyperthyroidism. The study amplified TCR beta CDR3 regions using RNA transcripts. HTBI primers were employed in first-round RT-PCR, then a second-round multiplex PCR followed. Each CDR3 protein is one row after TCRdb ran MiXCR on the multiplex PCR reads. The repertoire holds roughly 400,000 distinct CDR3 sequences, with approximately 18% as singletons. The sequenced material came from peripheral blood. All receptors come from an adult woman with stable Graves' hyperthyroidism.

This clonotype appeared a single time. The CDR3: CASSQDYGELFF. The CDR3 coding sequence is TGTGCCAGCAGCCAGGATTACGGGGAGCTGTTTTTT. The V gene is TRBV3-1, the J gene TRBJ2-2; D remains ambiguous. CDR3 length: 12 residues. The germline gives CDR1 LGHDT, CDR2 YNNKEL (reference sequence). The germline V and J ends were trimmed by 3 bases and 7 bases, with 6 bases remaining between them.

This clonotype was counted many times. The chain has TRBV28 and TRBJ2-7; 7 nucleotides line up with TRBD1. Germline assignment: CDR1 MDHEN and CDR2 SYDVKM. The CDR3 spans 14 residues. With V trimmed by 4 bases and J by 9 bases, 12 bases remained unmatched. The CDR3 bases are TGTGCCAGCAGTTGGACAGGAACTGTTGACGGGCAGTACTTC. The encoded protein is CASSWTGTVDGQYF.

This clonotype was seen ten or more times. The J gene is TRBJ2-7, the V gene TRBV20-1, with TRBD2 as a possible D gene (6 bases). The CDR3 has 15 residues. The germline V and J ends were trimmed by 6 bases and 0 bases, with 18 bases remaining between them. The V gene's germline CDR1 is DFQATT and CDR2 SNEGSKA (reference sequence). CDR3 sequence: CSALTGTAASYEQYF. The CDR3 coding sequence is TGCAGTGCCCTTACCGGGACTGCCGCCTCCTACGAGCAGTACTTC.

This clonotype appeared many times. This CDR3 reads CASSLSFFDHSPLHF. CDR3 sequence (DNA): TGTGCCAGCAGTTTGAGCTTTTTCGACCATTCACCCCTCCACTTT. The chain combines TRBV28 with TRBJ1-6; D is unclear. The V gene's germline CDR1 is MDHEN and CDR2 SYDVKM. Trimming pared 3 bases from V and 8 bases from J, leaving 14 bases between. This CDR3 region has 15 residues.